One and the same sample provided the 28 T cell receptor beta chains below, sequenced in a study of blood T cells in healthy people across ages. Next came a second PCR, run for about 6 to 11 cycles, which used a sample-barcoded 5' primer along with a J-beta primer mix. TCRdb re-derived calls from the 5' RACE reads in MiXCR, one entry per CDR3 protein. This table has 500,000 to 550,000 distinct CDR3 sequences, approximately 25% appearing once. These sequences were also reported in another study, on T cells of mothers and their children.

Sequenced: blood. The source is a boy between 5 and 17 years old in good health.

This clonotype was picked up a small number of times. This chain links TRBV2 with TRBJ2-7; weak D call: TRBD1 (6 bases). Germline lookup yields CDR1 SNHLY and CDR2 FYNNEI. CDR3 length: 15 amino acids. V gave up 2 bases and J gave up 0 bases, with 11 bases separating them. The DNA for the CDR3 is TGTGCCAGCAGTGAATCCCAGGGGCACTCCTACGAGCAGTACTTC. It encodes CASSESQGHSYEQYF.

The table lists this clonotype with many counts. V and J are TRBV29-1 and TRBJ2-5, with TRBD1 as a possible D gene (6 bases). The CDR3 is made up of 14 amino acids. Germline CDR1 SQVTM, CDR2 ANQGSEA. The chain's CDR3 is CATSGRGEGETQYF. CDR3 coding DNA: TGCGCCACAAGCGGCAGGGGCGAGGGAGAGACCCAGTACTTC.

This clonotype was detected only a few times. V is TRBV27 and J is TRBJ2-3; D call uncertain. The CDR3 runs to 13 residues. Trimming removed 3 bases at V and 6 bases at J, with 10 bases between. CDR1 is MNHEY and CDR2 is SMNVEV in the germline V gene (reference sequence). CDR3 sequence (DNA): TGTGCCAGCAGTTTCTTCGTTCAGGATACGCAGTATTTT. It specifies CASSFFVQDTQYF.

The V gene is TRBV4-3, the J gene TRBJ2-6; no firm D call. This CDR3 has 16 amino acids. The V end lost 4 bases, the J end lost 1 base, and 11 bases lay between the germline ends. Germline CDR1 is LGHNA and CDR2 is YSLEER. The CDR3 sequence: CASSPDWQSGANVLTF. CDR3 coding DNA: TGCGCCAGCAGCCCGGATTGGCAATCTGGGGCCAACGTCCTGACTTTC.

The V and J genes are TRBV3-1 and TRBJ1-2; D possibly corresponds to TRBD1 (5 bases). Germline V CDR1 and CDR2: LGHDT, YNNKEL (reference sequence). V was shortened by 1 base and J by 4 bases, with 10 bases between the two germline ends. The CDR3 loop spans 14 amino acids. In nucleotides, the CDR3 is TGTGCCAGCAGCCAAGGCGGCAGGGCCTATGGCTACACCTTC. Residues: CASSQGGRAYGYTF.

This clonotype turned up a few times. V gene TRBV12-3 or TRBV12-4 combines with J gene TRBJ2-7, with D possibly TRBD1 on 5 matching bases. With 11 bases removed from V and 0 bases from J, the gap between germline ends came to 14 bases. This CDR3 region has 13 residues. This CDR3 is CASWLQGSYEQYF. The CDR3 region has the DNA TGTGCCTCCTGGCTGCAGGGCTCCTACGAGCAGTACTTC.

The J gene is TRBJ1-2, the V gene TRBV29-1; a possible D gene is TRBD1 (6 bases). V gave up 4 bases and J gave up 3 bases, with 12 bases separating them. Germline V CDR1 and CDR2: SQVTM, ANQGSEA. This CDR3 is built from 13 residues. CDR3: CSVVRGADYGYTF. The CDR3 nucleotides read TGCAGCGTTGTACGGGGGGCCGACTATGGCTACACCTTC.

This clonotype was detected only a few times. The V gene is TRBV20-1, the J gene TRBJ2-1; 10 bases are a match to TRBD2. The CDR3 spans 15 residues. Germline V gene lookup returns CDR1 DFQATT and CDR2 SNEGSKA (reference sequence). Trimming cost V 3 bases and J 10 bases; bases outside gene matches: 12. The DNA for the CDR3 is TGCAGTGCTAGCGAGGCTAGCGGGGGCCAGGGCGAGCAGTTCTTC. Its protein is CSASEASGGQGEQFF.

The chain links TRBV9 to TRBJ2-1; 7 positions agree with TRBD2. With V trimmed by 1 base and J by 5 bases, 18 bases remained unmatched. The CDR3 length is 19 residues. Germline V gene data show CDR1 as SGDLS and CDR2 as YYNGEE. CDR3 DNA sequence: TGTGCCAGCAGCGTAAATCCCCTAGCGGATCCCCCGAGGGACAATGAGCAGTTCTTC. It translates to CASSVNPLADPPRDNEQFF.

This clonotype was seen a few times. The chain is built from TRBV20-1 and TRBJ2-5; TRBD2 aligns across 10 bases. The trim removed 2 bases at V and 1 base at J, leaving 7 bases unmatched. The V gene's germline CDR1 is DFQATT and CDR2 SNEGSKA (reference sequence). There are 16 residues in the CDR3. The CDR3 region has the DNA TGCAGTGCTAGAATTCAGGGACTAGCGCTCCAAGAGACCCAGTACTTC. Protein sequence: CSARIQGLALQETQYF.

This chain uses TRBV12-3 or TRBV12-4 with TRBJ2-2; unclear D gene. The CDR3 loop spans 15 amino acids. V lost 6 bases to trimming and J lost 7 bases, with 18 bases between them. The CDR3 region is CASSRPRLWDGELFF. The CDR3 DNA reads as TGTGCCAGCAGCCGTCCCCGTCTGTGGGACGGGGAGCTGTTTTTT.

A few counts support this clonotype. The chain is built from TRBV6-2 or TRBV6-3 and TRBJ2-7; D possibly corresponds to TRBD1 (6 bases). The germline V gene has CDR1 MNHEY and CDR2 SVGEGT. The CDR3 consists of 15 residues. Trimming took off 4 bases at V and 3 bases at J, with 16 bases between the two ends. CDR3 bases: TGTGCCAGCAGTTCACCCCCGGGACACAGCTACGAGCAGTACTTC. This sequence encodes CASSSPPGHSYEQYF.

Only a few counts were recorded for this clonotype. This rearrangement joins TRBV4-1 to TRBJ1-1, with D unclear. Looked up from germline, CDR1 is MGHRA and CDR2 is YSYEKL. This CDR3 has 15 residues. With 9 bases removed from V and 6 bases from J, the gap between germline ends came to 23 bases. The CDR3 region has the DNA TGCGCCAGACGGACGGCAGCTCCCGCAGACGCTGAAGCTTTCTTT. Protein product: CARRTAAPADAEAFF.

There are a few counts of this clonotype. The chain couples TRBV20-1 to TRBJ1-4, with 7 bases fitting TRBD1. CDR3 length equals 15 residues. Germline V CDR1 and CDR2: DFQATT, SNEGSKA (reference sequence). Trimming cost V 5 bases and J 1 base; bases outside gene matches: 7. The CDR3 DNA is TGCAGTGCTTTCGACAGGGTAGTAACTAATGAAAAACTGTTTTTT. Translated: CSAFDRVVTNEKLFF.

This chain's CDR3 is CASSVVGGLAGFDEQYF. CDR3 DNA sequence: TGTGCCAGCAGCGTAGTGGGGGGTCTAGCGGGTTTTGACGAGCAGTACTTC. The gene calls are TRBV9 and TRBJ2-7; 8 nucleotides line up with TRBD2. Trimming cost V 0 bases and J 5 bases; bases outside gene matches: 13. The CDR3 is 17 amino acids. Per germline, CDR1 SGDLS and CDR2 YYNGEE.

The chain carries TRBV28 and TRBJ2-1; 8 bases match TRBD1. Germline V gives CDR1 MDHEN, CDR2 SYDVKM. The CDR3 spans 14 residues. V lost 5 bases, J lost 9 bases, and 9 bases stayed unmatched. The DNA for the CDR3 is TGTGCCAGCAGTCCCTACTCTACAGGGGGTGAGCAGTTCTTC. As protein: CASSPYSTGGEQFF.

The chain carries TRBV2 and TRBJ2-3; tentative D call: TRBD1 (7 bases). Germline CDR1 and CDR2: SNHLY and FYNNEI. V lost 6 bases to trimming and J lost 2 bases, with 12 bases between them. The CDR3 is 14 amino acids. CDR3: CASSAGQPTDTQYF. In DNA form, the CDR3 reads TGTGCCAGCAGCGCGGGACAGCCCACAGATACGCAGTATTTT.

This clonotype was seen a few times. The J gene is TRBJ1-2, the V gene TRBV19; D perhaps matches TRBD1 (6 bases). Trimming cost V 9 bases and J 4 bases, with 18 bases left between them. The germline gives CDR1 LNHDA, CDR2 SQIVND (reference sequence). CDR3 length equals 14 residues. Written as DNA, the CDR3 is TGTGCCAGCACACGGGACAACAAACCCTATGGCTACACCTTC. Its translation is CASTRDNKPYGYTF.

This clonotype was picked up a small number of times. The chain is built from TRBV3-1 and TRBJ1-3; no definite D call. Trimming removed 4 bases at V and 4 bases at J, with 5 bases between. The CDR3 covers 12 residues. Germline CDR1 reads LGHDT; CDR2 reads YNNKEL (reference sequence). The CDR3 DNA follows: TGTGCCAGCAGCCCGGACGGAAACACCATATATTTT. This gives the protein CASSPDGNTIYF.

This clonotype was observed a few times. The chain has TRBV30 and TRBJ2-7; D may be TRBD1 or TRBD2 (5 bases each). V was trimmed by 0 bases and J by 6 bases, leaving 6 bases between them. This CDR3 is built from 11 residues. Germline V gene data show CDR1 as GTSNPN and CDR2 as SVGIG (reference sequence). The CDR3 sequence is CAWSVGGEQYF. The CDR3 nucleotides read TGTGCCTGGAGTGTTGGGGGCGAGCAGTACTTC. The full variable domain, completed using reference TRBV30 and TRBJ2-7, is SQTIHQWPATLVQPVGSPLSLECTVEGTSNPNLYWYRQAAGRGLQLLFYSVGIGQISSEVPQNLSASRPQDRQFILSSKKLLLSDSGFYLCAWSVGGEQYFGPGTRLTVT.

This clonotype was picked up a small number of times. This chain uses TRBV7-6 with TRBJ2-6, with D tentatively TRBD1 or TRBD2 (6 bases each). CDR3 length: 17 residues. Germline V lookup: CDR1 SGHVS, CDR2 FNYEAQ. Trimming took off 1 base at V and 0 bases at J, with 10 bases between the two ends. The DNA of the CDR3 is TGTGCCAGCAGCTTAGTACAGGGAGGCTCTGGGGCCAACGTCCTGACTTTC. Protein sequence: CASSLVQGGSGANVLTF.

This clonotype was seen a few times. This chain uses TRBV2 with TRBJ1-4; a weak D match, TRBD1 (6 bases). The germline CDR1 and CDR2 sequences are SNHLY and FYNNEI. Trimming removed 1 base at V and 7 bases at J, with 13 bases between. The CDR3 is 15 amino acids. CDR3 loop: CASSEGAGASEKLFF. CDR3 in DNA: TGTGCCAGCAGTGAAGGGGCAGGGGCGTCTGAAAAACTGTTTTTT.

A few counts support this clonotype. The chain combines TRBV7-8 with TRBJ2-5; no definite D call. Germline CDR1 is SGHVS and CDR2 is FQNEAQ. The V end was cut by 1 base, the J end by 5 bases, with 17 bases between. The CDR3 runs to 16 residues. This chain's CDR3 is CASSLDPAALGETQYF. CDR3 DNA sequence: TGTGCCAGCAGCTTAGATCCTGCAGCGTTGGGGGAGACCCAGTACTTC.

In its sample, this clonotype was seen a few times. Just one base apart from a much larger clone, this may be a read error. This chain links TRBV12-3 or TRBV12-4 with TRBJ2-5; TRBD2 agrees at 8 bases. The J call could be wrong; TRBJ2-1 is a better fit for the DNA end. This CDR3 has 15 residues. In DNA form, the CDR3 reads TGTGCCAGCAGTTTAGGGACTAGCAGGAGCAATGAGCAGTTCTTC. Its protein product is CASSLGTSRSNEQFF.

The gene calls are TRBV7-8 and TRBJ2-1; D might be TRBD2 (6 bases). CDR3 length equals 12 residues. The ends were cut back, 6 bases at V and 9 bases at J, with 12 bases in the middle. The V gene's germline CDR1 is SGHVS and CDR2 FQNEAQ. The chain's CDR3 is CASRPTRGEQFF. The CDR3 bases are TGTGCCAGCAGGCCTACGCGGGGTGAGCAGTTCTTC.

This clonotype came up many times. The CDR3 coding sequence is TGCAGCGGAATCCTAGGGAACACTGAAGCTTTCTTT. This sequence encodes CSGILGNTEAFF. The V and J genes are TRBV29-1 and TRBJ1-1; D is unclear. This CDR3 has 12 residues. Germline V lookup: CDR1 SQVTM, CDR2 ANQGSEA. V was cut by 7 bases and J by 1 base, with 10 bases left in between.

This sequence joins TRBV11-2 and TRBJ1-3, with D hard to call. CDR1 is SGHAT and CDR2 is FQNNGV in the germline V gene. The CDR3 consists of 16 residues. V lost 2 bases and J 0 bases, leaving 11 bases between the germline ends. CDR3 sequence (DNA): TGTGCCAGCAGCTTACCGGGTCCCAGCTCTGGAAACACCATATATTTT. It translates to CASSLPGPSSGNTIYF.

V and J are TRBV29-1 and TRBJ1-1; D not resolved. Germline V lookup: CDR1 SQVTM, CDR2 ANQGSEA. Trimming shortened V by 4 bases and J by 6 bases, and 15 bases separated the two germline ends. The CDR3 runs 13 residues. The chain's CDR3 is CSVGHARVAEAFF. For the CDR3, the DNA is TGCAGCGTTGGCCACGCACGGGTCGCTGAAGCTTTCTTT. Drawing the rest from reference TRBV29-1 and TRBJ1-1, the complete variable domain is SAVISQKPSRDICQRGTSLTIQCQVDSQVTMMFWYRQQPGQSLTLIATANQGSEATYESGFVIDKFPISRPNLTFSTLTVSNMSPEDSSIYLCSVGHARVAEAFFGQGTRLTVV.